This TCR beta chain came from a study of shared clonotypes between healthy human individuals. The assay was immunoSEQ multiplex PCR, and TCRdb's table has in-frame clones only and misses some. The sample lists roughly 500,000 clones; almost 97% were seen once. Germline assignment: CDR1 MDHEN and CDR2 SYDVKM. Trimming took 2 bases from V and 3 from J, leaving 11 bases between them. This CDR3 is 14 amino acids long. This chain joins TRBV28 and TRBJ2-7; the D gene could be TRBD1 or TRBD2 (5 bases each). The TCR sequence derives from a woman aged 25 to 39 in good health. The specimen sequenced was naive CD4+ T cells sorted from blood. Subset defined: CD45RA+ positively selected. The CDR3 sequence: CASSLGTVRYEQYF. CDR3 DNA sequence: TGTGCCAGCAGTTTAGGGACCGTACGCTACGAGCAGTACTTC. Full variable domain (remainder filled in from reference TRBV28 and TRBJ2-7): DVKVTQSSRYLVKRTGEKVFLECVQDMDHENMFWYRQDPGLGLRLIYFSYDVKMKEKGDIPEGYSVSREKKERFSLILESASTNQTSMYLCASSLGTVRYEQYFGPGTRLTVT.